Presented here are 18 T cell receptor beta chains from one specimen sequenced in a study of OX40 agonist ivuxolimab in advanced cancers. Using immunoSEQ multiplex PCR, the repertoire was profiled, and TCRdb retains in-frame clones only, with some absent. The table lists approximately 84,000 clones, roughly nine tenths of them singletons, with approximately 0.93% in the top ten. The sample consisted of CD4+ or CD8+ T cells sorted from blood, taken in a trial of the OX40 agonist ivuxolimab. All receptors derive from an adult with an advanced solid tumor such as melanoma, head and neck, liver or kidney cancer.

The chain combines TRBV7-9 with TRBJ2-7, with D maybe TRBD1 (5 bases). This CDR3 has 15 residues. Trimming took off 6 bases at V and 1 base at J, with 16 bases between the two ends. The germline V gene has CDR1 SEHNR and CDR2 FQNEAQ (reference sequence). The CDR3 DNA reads TGTGCCAGCAGGCCCGTCCCGGACACATCCTACGAGCAGTACTTC. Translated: CASRPVPDTSYEQYF.

In nucleotides, the CDR3 is TGTGCCAGCAGTTATCCGGGACTAGCGGGATTCGAGCAGTACTTC. Translation gives CASSYPGLAGFEQYF. The chain employs TRBV6-5 and TRBJ2-7; 13 bases line up with TRBD2. This CDR3 has 15 residues. CDR1 and CDR2 from the germline V gene are MNHEY and SVGAGI. After removal of 3 bases from V and 6 bases from J, the junction contained 5 bases not matched to a gene.

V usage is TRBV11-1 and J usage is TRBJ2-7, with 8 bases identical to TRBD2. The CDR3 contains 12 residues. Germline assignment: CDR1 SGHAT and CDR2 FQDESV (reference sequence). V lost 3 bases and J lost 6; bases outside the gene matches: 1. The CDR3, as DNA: TGTGCCAGCAGCTTGCGGGGGGTCGAGCAGTACTTC. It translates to CASSLRGVEQYF.

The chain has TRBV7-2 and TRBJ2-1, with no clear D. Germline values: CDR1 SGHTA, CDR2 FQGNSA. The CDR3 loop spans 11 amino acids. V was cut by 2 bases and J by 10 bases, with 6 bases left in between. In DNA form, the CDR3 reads TGTGCCAGCAGCTTATCCGAGGAGCAGTTCTTC. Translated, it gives CASSLSEEQFF.

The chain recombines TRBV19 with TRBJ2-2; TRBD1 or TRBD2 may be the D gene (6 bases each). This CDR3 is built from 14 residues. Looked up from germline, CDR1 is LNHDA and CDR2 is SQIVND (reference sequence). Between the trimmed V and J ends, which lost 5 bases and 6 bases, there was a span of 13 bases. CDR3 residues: CASSSERGAGELFF. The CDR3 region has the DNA TGTGCCAGTAGTTCTGAAAGGGGGGCCGGGGAGCTGTTTTTT. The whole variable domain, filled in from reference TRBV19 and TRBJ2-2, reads DGGITQSPKYLFRKEGQNVTLSCEQNLNHDAMYWYRQDPGQGLRLIYYSQIVNDFQKGDIAEGYSVSREKKESFPLTVTSAQKNPTAFYLCASSSERGAGELFFGEGSRLTVL.

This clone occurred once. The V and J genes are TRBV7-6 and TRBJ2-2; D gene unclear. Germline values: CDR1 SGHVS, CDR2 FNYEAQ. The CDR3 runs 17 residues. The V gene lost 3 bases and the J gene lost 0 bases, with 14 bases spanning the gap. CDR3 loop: CASSLEYPGSNTGELFF. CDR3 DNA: TGTGCCAGCAGCTTGGAGTACCCAGGTTCGAACACCGGGGAGCTGTTTTTT.

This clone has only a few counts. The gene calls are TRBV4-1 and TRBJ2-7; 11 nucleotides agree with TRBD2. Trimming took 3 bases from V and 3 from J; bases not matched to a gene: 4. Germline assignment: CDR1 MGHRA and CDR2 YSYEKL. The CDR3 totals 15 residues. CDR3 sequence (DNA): TGCGCCAGCAGCCACCTAGCGGGGGGCTACTACGAGCAGTACTTC. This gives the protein CASSHLAGGYYEQYF.

The CDR3 DNA reads TGTGCCAGCAGCTTAGCGGGACATAGCACAGATACGCAGTATTTT. Encoded protein: CASSLAGHSTDTQYF. The chain carries TRBV7-3 and TRBJ2-3, with D perhaps given as TRBD1 or TRBD2 (6 bases each). Trimming took off 2 bases at V and 0 bases at J, with 9 bases between the two ends. Germline V gene sequence: CDR1 SGHTA, CDR2 FQGTGA. The CDR3 spans 15 residues.

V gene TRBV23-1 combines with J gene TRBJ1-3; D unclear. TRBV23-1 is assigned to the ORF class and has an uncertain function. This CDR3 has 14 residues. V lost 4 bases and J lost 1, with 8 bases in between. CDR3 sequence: CASSRRGSGNTIYF. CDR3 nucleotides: TGCGCCAGCAGTCGCCGAGGGTCTGGAAACACCATATATTTT.

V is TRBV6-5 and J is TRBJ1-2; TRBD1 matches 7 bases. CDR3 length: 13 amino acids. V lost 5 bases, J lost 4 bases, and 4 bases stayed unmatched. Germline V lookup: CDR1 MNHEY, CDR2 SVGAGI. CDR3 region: CASSNPGGYGYTF. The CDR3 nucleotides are TGTGCCAGCAGTAATCCAGGGGGCTATGGCTACACCTTC.

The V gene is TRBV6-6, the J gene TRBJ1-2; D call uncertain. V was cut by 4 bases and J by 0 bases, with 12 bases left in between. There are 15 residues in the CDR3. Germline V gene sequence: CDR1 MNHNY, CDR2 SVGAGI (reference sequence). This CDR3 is CASSLRPRTNYGYTF. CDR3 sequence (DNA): TGTGCCAGCAGTTTAAGACCCCGCACTAACTATGGCTACACCTTC.

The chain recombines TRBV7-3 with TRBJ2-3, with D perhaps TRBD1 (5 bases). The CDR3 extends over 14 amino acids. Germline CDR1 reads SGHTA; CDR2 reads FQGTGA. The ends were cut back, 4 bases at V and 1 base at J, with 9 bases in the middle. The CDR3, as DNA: TGTGCCAGCAGCTCAGGACAAGGCACAGATACGCAGTATTTT. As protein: CASSSGQGTDTQYF.

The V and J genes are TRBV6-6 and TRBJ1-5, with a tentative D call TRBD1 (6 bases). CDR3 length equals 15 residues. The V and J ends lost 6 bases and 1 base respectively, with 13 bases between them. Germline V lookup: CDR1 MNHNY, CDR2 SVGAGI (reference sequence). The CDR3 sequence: CASSFGRGSNQPQHF. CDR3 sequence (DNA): TGTGCCAGCAGCTTTGGGAGGGGGAGCAATCAGCCCCAGCATTTT.

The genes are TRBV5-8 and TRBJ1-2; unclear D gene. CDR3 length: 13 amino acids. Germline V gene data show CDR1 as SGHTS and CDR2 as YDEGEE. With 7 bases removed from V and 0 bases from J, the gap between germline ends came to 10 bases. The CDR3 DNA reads TGTGCCAGCCGCGGGGTAGCTAACTATGGCTACACCTTC. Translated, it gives CASRGVANYGYTF.

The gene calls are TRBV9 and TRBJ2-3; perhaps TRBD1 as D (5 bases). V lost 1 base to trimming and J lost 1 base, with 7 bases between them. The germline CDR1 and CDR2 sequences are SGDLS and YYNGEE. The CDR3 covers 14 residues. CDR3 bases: TGTGCCAGCAGCGTACAGGGCCGCACAGATACGCAGTATTTT. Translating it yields CASSVQGRTDTQYF.

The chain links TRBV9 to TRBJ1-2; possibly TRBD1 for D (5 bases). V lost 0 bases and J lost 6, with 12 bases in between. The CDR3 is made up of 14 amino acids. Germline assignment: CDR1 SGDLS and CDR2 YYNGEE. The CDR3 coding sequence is TGTGCCAGCAGCGTAGATTCAGGGTTGAATGGCTACACCTTC. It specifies CASSVDSGLNGYTF.

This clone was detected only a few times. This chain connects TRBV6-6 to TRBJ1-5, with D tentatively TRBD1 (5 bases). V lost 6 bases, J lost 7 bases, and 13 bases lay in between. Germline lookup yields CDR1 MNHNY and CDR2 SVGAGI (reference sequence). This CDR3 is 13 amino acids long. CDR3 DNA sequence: TGTGCCAGCAGCTACGGGGGGTACCAGCCCCAGCATTTT. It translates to CASSYGGYQPQHF.

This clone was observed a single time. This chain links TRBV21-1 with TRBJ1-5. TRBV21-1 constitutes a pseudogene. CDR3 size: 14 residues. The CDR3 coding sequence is TGTGCCAGCAGCAAAGCAGTGAGCAATCAGCCCCAGCATTTT. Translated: CASSKAVSNQPQHF.